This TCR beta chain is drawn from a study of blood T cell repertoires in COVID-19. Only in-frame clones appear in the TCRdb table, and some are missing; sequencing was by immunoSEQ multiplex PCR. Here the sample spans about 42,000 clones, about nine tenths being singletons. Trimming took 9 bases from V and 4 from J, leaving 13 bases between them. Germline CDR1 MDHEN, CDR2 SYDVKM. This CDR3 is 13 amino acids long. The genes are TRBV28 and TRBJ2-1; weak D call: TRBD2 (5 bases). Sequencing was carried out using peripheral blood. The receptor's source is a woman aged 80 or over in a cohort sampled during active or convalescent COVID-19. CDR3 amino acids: CASNKSGYNEQFF. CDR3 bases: TGTGCCAGTAACAAAAGCGGTTACAATGAGCAGTTCTTC.